This T cell receptor (beta chain) is from a study of shared clonotypes between healthy human individuals. Study donors comprised healthy, HIV-negative adults devoid of recent acute infection or vaccination. There were only Caucasian adults among the donors, and all lived in Nashville, Tennessee. The CDR3 covers 15 residues. Germline-derived CDR1 and CDR2 are MDHEN and SYDVKM. The V end lost 6 bases, the J end lost 4 bases, and 15 bases lay between the germline ends. Some clones are missing from TCRdb's copy, which holds only in-frame ones; the method was immunoSEQ multiplex PCR. The sample carries under 750,000 clones, just under 75% recorded once.

The TCR was taken from a woman in her twenties or thirties in good health. The chain is built from TRBV28 and TRBJ1-4; the D gene is possibly TRBD1 (5 bases). The sample was memory CD4+ T cells sorted from blood. Subset specified: CD45RA-negative fraction. As DNA, the CDR3 is TGTGCCAGCAGCTTGCCCGGGACGGATAATGAAAAACTGTTTTTT. Translation: CASSLPGTDNEKLFF.